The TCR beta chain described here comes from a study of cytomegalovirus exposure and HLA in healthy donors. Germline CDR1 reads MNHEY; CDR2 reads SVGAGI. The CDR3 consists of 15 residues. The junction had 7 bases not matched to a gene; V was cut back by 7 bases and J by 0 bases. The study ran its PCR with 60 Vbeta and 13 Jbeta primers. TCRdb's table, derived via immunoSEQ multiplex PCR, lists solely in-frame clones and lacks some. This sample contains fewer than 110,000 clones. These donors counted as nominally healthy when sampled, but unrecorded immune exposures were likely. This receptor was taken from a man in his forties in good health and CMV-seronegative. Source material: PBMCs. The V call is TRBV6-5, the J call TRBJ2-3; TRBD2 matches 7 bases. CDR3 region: CASKLLATSTDTQYF. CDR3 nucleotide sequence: TGTGCCAGCAAACTACTAGCGACTAGCACAGATACGCAGTATTTT.